This TCR beta chain originates from a study of shared clonotypes between healthy human individuals. CDR3 length equals 12 residues. Per germline, CDR1 SNHLY and CDR2 FYNNEI. Trimming removed 6 bases at V and 4 bases at J, with 10 bases between. CD8 cells classed as naive were CD45RO-negative and positively selected for CCR7, excluding terminally differentiated effector memory CD45RA+ cells. Donors comprised only Caucasian adults living in Nashville, Tennessee. This clone has only a few counts. Its cognate antigen is unknown. Study conclusions and caveats: Around 5.4% of naive CD4 clonotypes were common to a handful of donors.

Each PCR replicate from the sorted subsets contained roughly 210 ng DNA, which is tens of thousands of T cell genomes. Authors' methods: Junction-only sequences without quality scores were provided by ImmunoSEQ, so filtering was different. Repertoires were generated with immunoSEQ multiplex PCR, while TCRdb's copy carries only in-frame clones and drops some. V, J and clone size were drawn from that table, and D and trimming were deduced from the DNA. The sample contains 2 million or so clones, roughly 95% of which appear only once. This TCR was sampled from a man aged 18 to 29 in good health. Sequencing was done on a sample of naive CD8+ T cells sorted from blood. This sequence joins TRBV2 and TRBJ2-7; TRBD1 or TRBD2 may be the D gene (5 bases each). The CDR3 DNA is TGTGCCAGCAGCGGGACGGTATACGAGCAGTACTTC. Translated: CASSGTVYEQYF.